What follows are 12 T cell receptor beta chains derived from one specimen sequenced in a study of blood T cells in healthy people across ages. Primers used in a second PCR of roughly 6 to 12 cycles were a sample-barcoded 5' primer and a J-beta primer mix. Each CDR3 protein is one row after TCRdb ran MiXCR on the 5' RACE reads. The table has 1,500,000 or so distinct CDR3 sequences, 35% to 45% seen once. Sequencing was carried out using blood. The receptors come from a woman aged 18-29 years in good health.

The chain is built from TRBV20-1 and TRBJ2-5; 10 bases map to TRBD1. CDR3 length equals 12 residues. J gave up 11 bases and V 6 bases, and 9 bases lay outside the gene matches. Per germline, CDR1 DFQATT and CDR2 SNEGSKA (reference sequence). CDR3 coding DNA: TGCAGTGCAAGGACAGGGGGATTGGAGCAGTACTTC. This translates into CSARTGGLEQYF.

This clonotype was seen only a few times. The chain carries TRBV7-2 and TRBJ2-7; 8 bases align to TRBD2. Trimming removed 5 bases from V and 0 bases from J; junction bases left unmatched: 6. The CDR3 totals 15 residues. Looked up from germline, CDR1 is SGHTA and CDR2 is FQGNSA. The CDR3 DNA follows: TGTGCCAGCAGCCCAGTAGCGGGACCCTCCTACGAGCAGTACTTC. Translated, it gives CASSPVAGPSYEQYF.

The chain combines TRBV28 with TRBJ1-2; TRBD1 matches at 7 bases. This CDR3 has 14 residues. The germline V gene has CDR1 MDHEN and CDR2 SYDVKM. Trimming cost V 7 bases and J 0 bases; bases outside gene matches: 5. CDR3 sequence: CASKAGQSNYGYTF. The CDR3 DNA is TGTGCCAGCAAAGCGGGACAGTCTAACTATGGCTACACCTTC.

The CDR3 DNA reads TGTGCCAGCAGTGGTGACAAGTCCTACGAGCAGTACTTC. This codes for CASSGDKSYEQYF. The J gene is TRBJ2-7, the V gene TRBV6-1; D is undetermined. Trimming shortened V by 4 bases and J by 1 base, and 8 bases separated the two germline ends. Germline V gene lookup returns CDR1 MNHNS and CDR2 SASEGT. The CDR3 is 13 amino acids.

This chain links TRBV28 with TRBJ2-3; D is undetermined. The V gene lost 3 bases and the J gene lost 2 bases, with 18 bases spanning the gap. CDR3 length equals 17 residues. Looked up from germline, CDR1 is MDHEN and CDR2 is SYDVKM. The CDR3 nucleotides are TGTGCCAGCAGTTTCCCTCCGGATCGCCCTCACACAGATACGCAGTATTTT. Translation gives CASSFPPDRPHTDTQYF.

J is TRBJ1-3 and V is TRBV5-1; D is perhaps TRBD1 (5 bases). The CDR3 consists of 14 residues. Germline V gene lookup returns CDR1 SGHRS and CDR2 YFSETQ. V lost 3 bases and J lost 4, with 11 bases in between. The DNA for the CDR3 is TGCGCCAGCAGCTCGGACATTGGAGGAAACACCATATATTTT. Protein sequence: CASSSDIGGNTIYF.

V gene TRBV7-8 combines with J gene TRBJ2-1; 7 bases match TRBD2. From germline, CDR1 is SGHVS and CDR2 FQNEAQ. This CDR3 comprises 18 residues. V dropped 1 base and J dropped 0; count of bases not matched to a gene: 9. The CDR3 sequence: CASSLDFPSGFSYNEQFF. The DNA of the CDR3 is TGTGCCAGCAGCTTAGATTTTCCTAGCGGTTTCTCCTACAATGAGCAGTTCTTC.

This clonotype occurred a few times. CDR3 sequence: CASSGTLAGEETQYF. As DNA, the CDR3 is TGTGCCAGCAGTGGAACGCTAGCGGGAGAAGAGACCCAGTACTTC. The gene calls are TRBV6-1 and TRBJ2-5, with 10 bases that match TRBD2. The CDR3 extends over 15 amino acids. Germline V gives CDR1 MNHNS, CDR2 SASEGT. V lost 4 bases and J lost 3; bases outside the gene matches: 5.

V is TRBV25-1 and J is TRBJ1-1; the D gene is possibly TRBD1 (5 bases). V was trimmed by 7 bases and J by 6 bases, leaving 12 bases between them. Germline CDR1 and CDR2: MGHDK and SYGVNS. CDR3 length: 12 amino acids. The CDR3 bases are TGTGCCAGCAACCGGGGCGGCGCTGAAGCTTTCTTT. Residues: CASNRGGAEAFF. The variable domain in full, with the rest retrieved from reference TRBV25-1 and TRBJ1-1, is EADIYQTPRYLVIGTGKKITLECSQTMGHDKMYWYQQDPGMELHLIHYSYGVNSTEKGDLSSESTVSRIRTEHFPLTLESARPSHTSQYLCASNRGGAEAFFGQGTRLTVV.

As concerns this clonotype: It may be a read error: a sequence one base away is much more abundant. For the CDR3, the DNA is TGCGCCAGCCAAGAGGTCCGTGGGACCAGCTCCTACGAGCAGTACTTC. Its protein product is CASQEVRGTSSYEQYF. This rearrangement joins TRBV4-3 to TRBJ2-7, with D perhaps given as TRBD1 or TRBD2 (5 bases each). V lost 8 bases, J lost 0 bases, and 20 bases lay in between. The CDR3 runs 16 residues. Germline CDR1 and CDR2: LGHNA and YSLEER.

The CDR3 loop reads CASSQANRGYYREQFF. DNA of the CDR3: TGCGCCAGCAGCCAAGCGAACAGGGGATATTACAGAGAGCAGTTCTTC. The genes are TRBV4-3 and TRBJ2-1, with 7 bases identical to TRBD1. Trimming at V came to 1 base and at J to 10 bases, leaving 13 bases not matched to a gene. Germline V CDR1 and CDR2: LGHNA, YSLEER. The CDR3 has 16 residues.

The chain joins TRBV4-3 to TRBJ1-2; weak D call: TRBD1 (6 bases). Trimming removed 0 bases from V and 2 bases from J, with 13 bases in between. This CDR3 has 16 amino acids. Germline V gene sequence: CDR1 LGHNA, CDR2 YSLEER. CDR3 protein: CASSQELGQINYGYTF. The CDR3 region has the DNA TGCGCCAGCAGCCAAGAGTTAGGACAGATCAACTATGGCTACACCTTC.